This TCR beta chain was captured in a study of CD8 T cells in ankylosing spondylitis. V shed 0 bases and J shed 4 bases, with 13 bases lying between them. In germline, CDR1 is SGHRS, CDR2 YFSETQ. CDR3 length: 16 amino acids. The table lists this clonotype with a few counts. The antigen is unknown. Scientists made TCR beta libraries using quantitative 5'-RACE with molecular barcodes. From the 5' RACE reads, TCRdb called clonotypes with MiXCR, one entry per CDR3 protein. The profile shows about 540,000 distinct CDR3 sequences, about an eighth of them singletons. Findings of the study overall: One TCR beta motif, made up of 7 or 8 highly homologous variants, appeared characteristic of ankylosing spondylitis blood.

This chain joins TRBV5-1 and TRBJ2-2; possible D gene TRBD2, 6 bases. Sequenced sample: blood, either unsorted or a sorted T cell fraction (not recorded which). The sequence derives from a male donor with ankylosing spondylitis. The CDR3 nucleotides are TGCGCCAGCAGCTTGGTTGTAGCGGAGCCCACCGGGGAGCTGTTTTTT. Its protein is CASSLVVAEPTGELFF.